The present T cell receptor beta chain was sequenced within a study of T cells in Graves' hyperthyroidism and ophthalmopathy. Amplification targeted TCR beta CDR3 regions from RNA transcripts. When the TCR CDR3 underwent first-round RT-PCR, the HTBI primer set was used. TCRdb analysed the multiplex PCR reads with MiXCR anew, one entry per CDR3 protein. This sample has about 640,000 distinct CDR3 sequences, with about a fifth found just once. This CDR3 has 15 amino acids. Trimming removed 7 bases at V and 4 bases at J, with 14 bases between. The germline gives CDR1 MNHEY, CDR2 SVGEGT. This TCR was recovered from a man in his thirties or forties with Graves' ophthalmopathy. The sample comprised blood. The rearrangement links TRBV6-2 or TRBV6-3 to TRBJ1-6; D gene ambiguous. CDR3 sequence (DNA): TGTGCCAGCACCATCGAGCAGCTGTATAATTCACCCCTCCACTTT. Amino acids: CASTIEQLYNSPLHF.